The T cell receptor beta chain described here comes from a study of control samples from healthy donors and cancer patients (dated by TCRdb to the early 2020s). Concerning this clone itself: Its antigen specificity is not known. No much larger clonotype is one base removed from it; base qualities were not supplied.

Libraries were made using the immunoSEQ multiplex PCR assay. TCRdb mirrors the immuneACCESS table, restricted to in-frame sequences. Some clones are absent from its copies; in checked studies, under half trace to an unresolved V gene, and the reason for the others is unknown. The sample has roughly 160,000 clones on record, 88% of them singletons. The top ten hold over 4% of the sample. Deletion took 4 bases off V and 4 bases off J, with a span of 11 bases between the germline ends. The germline V gene (reference sequence) supplies CDR1 MNHNY and CDR2 SVGAGI. The CDR3 has 13 amino acids, counting the end cysteine and phenylalanine. Here the CDR3 DNA is all that survives: 39 bases in frame from base 1.

The sequence came from a woman younger than 45 in good health. The chain was built from TRBV6-6 and TRBJ2-7, with the D gene too uncertain to name. Input material: blood. The DNA is as follows: TGTGCCAGCAGTTGGACGGTCGATTACGAGCAGTACTTC. This codes for CASSWTVDYEQYF.